A selection of T cell receptor beta chains follows, all from one sample in a study of monozygotic twins with inflammatory bowel disease. TCRdb reprocessed the 5' RACE reads and stores each CDR3 protein as one record, lacking DNA. Here the sample table reports approximately 400,000 distinct CDR3 sequences. The sequenced sample consisted of blood. Receptors originate from a human donor with ulcerative colitis or Crohn's disease, or a healthy co-twin of an affected twin (not recorded which). CDR3s include the opening cysteine and the closing phenylalanine or tryptophan. Each record gives: V gene, J gene, CDR3 protein.

TRBV29-1,TRBJ2-2,CSVSKFANTGELFF
TRBV12-3/TRBV12-4,TRBJ2-1,CASSLYGEGGPYNEQFF
TRBV10-3,TRBJ1-1,CAASQGSEAFF
TRBV28,TRBJ2-7,CASSSPGAPAMTYEQYF
TRBV5-1,TRBJ2-5,CASRRDSYAETQYF
TRBV7-2,TRBJ2-1,CASSNLGGVTNEQFF
TRBV4-1,TRBJ2-7,CASREASSNWGEQYF
TRBV12-3/TRBV12-4,TRBJ2-7,CASSLNRGSYEQYF
TRBV7-9,TRBJ1-4,CTSSLGAQGVNEKLFF
TRBV5-1,TRBJ2-5,CASSIQGTETQYF
TRBV12-5,TRBJ2-7,CASGLRALYEQYF
TRBV6-1,TRBJ2-5,CASSPGGAWRQETQYF